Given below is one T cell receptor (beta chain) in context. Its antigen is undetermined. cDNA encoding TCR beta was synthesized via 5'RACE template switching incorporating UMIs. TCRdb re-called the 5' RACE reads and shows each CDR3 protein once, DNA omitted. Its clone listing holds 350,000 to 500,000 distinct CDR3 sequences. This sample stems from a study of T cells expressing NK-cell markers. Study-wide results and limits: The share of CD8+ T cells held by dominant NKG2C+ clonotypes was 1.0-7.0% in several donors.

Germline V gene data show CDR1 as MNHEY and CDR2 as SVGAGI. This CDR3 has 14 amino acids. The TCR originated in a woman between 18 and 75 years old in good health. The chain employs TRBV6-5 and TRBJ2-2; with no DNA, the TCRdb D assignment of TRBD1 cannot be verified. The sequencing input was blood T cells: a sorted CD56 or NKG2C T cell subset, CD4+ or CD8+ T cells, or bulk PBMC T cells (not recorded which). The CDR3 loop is CASSYQGWDGELFF.